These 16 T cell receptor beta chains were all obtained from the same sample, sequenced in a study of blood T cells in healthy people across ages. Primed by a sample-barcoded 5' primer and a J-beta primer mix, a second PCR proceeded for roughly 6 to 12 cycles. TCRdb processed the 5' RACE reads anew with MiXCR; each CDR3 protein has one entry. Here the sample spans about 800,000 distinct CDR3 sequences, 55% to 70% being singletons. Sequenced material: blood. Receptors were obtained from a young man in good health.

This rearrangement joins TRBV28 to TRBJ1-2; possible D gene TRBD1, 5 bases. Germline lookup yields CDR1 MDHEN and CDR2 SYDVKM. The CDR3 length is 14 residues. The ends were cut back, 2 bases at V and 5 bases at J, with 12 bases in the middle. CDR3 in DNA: TGTGCCAGCAGTTTAGGGACCCAAGGATATGGCTACACCTTC. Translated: CASSLGTQGYGYTF.

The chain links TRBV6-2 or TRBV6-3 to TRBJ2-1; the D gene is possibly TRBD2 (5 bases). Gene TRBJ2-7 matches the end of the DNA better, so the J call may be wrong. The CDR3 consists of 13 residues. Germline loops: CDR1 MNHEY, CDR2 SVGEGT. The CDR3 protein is CASSSGGYNEQYF. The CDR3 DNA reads TGTGCCAGCAGTTCCGGAGGTTACAATGAGCAGTACTTC.

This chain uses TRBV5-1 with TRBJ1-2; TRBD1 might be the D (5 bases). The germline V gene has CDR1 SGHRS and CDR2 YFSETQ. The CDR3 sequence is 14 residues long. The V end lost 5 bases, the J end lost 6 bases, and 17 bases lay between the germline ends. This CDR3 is CASSPRGGWHGYTF. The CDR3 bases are TGCGCCAGCAGTCCGAGGGGCGGTTGGCATGGCTACACCTTC. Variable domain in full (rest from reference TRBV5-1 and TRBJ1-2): KAGVTQTPRYLIKTRGQQVTLSCSPISGHRSVSWYQQTPGQGLQFLFEYFSETQRNKGNFPGRFSGRQFSNSRSEMNVSTLELGDSALYLCASSPRGGWHGYTFGSGTRLTVV.

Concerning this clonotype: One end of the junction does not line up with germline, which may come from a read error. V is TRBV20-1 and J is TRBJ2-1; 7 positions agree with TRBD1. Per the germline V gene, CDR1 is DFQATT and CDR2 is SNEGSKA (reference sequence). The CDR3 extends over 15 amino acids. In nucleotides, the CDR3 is TGCAGTGCTGTAAAGACAGGGTTAAAGGGCAATGAACAGTTCTTC. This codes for CSAVKTGLKGNEQFF.

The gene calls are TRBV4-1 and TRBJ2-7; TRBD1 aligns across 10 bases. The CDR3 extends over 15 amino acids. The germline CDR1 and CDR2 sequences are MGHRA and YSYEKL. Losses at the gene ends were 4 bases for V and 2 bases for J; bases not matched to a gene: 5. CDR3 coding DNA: TGCGCCAGCAGCCCGGGACAGGGGCAGGCCTACGAGCAGTACTTC. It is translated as CASSPGQGQAYEQYF.

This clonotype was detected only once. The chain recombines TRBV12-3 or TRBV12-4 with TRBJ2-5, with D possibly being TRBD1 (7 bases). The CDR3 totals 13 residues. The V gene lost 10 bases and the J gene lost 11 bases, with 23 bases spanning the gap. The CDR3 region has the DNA TGTGCCATCAAACAGGGGTTCTTAGGAGGGCAGTACTTC. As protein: CAIKQGFLGGQYF.

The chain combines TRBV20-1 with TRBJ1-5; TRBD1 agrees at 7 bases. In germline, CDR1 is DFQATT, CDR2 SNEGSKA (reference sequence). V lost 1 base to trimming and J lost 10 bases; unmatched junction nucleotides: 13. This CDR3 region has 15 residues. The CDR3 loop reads CSARGTGRRWGPQHF. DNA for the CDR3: TGCAGTGCTAGAGGGACAGGACGCCGTTGGGGACCCCAGCATTTT.

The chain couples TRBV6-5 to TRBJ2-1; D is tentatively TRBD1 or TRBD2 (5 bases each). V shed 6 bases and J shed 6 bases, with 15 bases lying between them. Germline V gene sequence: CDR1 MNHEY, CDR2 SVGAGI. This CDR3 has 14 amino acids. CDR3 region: CASSSRAGPNEQFF. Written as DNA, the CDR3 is TGTGCCAGCAGCTCCAGGGCGGGCCCCAATGAGCAGTTCTTC.

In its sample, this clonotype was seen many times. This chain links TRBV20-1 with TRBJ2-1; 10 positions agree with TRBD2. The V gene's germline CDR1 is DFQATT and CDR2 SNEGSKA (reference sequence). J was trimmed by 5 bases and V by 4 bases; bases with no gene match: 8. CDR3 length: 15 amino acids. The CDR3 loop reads CSANRPGLANNEQFF. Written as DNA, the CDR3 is TGCAGTGCTAACCGCCCGGGACTAGCGAACAATGAGCAGTTCTTC.

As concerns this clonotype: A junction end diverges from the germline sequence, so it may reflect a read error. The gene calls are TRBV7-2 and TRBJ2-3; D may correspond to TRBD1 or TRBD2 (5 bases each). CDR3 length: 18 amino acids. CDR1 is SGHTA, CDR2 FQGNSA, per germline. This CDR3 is CASSPGFGRGRDTETQYF. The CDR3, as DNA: TGTGCCAGCAGCCCAGGGTTTGGCCGGGGTCGTGACACAGAGACGCAGTATTTT.

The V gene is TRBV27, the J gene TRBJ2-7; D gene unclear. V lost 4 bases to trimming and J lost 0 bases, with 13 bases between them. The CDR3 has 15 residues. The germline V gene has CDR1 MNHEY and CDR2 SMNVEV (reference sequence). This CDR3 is CASSSVVGSSYEQYF. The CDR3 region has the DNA TGTGCCAGCAGTTCGGTAGTTGGAAGCTCCTACGAGCAGTACTTC.

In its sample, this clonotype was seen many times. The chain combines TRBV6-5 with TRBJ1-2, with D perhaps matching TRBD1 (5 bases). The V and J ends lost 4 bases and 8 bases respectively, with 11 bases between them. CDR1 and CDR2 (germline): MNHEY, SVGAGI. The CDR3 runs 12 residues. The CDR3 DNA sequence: TGTGCCAGCAGTTTCGGGGGGGGAGGCTACACCTTC. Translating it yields CASSFGGGGYTF.

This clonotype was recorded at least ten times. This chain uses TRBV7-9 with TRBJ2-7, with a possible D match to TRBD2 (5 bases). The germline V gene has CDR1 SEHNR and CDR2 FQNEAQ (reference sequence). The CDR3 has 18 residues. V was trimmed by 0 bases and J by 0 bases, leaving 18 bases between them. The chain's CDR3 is CASSLAPGGGPSSYEQYF. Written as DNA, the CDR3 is TGTGCCAGCAGCTTAGCTCCCGGAGGAGGTCCGAGCTCCTACGAGCAGTACTTC.

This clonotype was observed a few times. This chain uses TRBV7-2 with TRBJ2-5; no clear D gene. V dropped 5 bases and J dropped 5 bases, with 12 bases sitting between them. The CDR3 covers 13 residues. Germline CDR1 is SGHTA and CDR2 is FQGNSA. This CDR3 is CASSPTRRETQYF. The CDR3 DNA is TGTGCCAGCAGCCCGACAAGAAGGGAGACCCAGTACTTC. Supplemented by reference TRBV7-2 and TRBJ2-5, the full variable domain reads GAGVSQSPSNKVTEKGKDVELRCDPISGHTALYWYRQSLGQGLEFLIYFQGNSAPDKSGLPSDRFSAERTGGSVSTLTIQRTQQEDSAVYLCASSPTRRETQYFGPGTRLLVL.

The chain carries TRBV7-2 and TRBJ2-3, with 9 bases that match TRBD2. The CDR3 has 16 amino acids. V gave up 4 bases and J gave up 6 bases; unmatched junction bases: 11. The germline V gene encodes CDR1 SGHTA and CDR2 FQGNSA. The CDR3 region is CASSSGPSGNVDTQYF. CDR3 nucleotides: TGTGCCAGCAGCTCAGGGCCTAGCGGGAATGTGGATACGCAGTATTTT. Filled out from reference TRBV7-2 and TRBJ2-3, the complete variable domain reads GAGVSQSPSNKVTEKGKDVELRCDPISGHTALYWYRQSLGQGLEFLIYFQGNSAPDKSGLPSDRFSAERTGGSVSTLTIQRTQQEDSAVYLCASSSGPSGNVDTQYFGPGTRLTVL.

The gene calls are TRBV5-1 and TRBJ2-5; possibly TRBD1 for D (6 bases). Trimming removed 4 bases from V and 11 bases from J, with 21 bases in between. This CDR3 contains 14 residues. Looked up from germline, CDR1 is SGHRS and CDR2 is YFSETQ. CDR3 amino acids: CASSTNQGLGEQYF. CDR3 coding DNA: TGCGCCAGCAGCACAAACCAGGGGTTGGGTGAGCAGTACTTC.